This T cell receptor beta chain was documented in a study of blood T cell repertoires in COVID-19 (dated by TCRdb to about 2020). For the study in its entirety: The collaborator samples originated in the United States, Italy and Spain and spanned the acute and convalescent phases of COVID-19. Nearly every sample came with metadata listing a de-identified subject ID, COVID-19 status, age in years and sex. Subjects who had been exposed to COVID-19, were actively infected with it, or had recovered from it provided the deeply sampled blood TCRbeta repertoires that made up the dataset. The material from the prospective study consisted of cDNA or gDNA derived from T cells, B-cell-depleted T cells, or PBMCs. The repertoires were released in a freely available public database meant as a resource for research on the immune response to SARS-CoV-2. The samples were drawn from the first 160 participants of the ongoing ImmuneRACE study and from over 950 subjects provided by 6 global collaborators. Where available, HLA class I and class II types were obtained from metadata supplied by the sample provider rather than from assay-based typing. Summary of the overall study and its limitations: Clinical and demographic metadata were provided uncurated, with the amount varying by source and participant.

Another Seattle source contributed samples from volunteer blood donors who had recovered from COVID-19. The collaborating institutions used their own protocols to collect whole blood in K2EDTA tubes. Collaborator samples were shipped for TCRbeta analysis as frozen whole blood, isolated PBMCs, or DNA extracted from either sample type. V is cut by 1 base and J by 3 bases, and the space between the germline ends is 7 bases. Counted from cysteine to phenylalanine, this CDR3 has 13 amino acids. This entry keeps only the CDR3 DNA: 39 bases, framed from base 1. Reading the germline V gene gives CDR1 SNHLY and CDR2 FYNNEI. With respect to this clone: Its antigen is not yet known. Nothing much larger sits one base from this clone, and base qualities are not available.

TCRbeta CDR3 regions were amplified from genomic DNA by means of the immunoSEQ Assay, a bias-controlled multiplex PCR. The authors processed their data as follows. The number of nucleated cells in each sample was estimated by amplification of reference gene primers within the assay. To quantify the absolute abundance of each unique TCRbeta CDR3 rearrangement, sequence reads were collapsed and filtered. For each sample, productive Simpson clonality was calculated as the square root of Simpson's diversity index across productive rearrangements. The immuneACCESS repertoire file appears here via TCRdb, limited to in-frame rearrangements. These files lack a portion of the clones; in checked studies, under half of the deficit traces to unresolved V genes, and the cause of the others is not known. Clone size and V and J calls were adopted from that table, with D and trimming inferred from the DNA. This sample has approximately 300,000 clones in its table, and 87% of those were observed once. Roughly 2% of the sample is taken by the ten largest.

Recombination connected TRBV2 to TRBJ2-7, with the D gene not confidently named. This TCR was recovered from a woman aged 50 to 60 who had recovered from COVID-19. Sample: peripheral blood. The CDR3 region reads CASSEGYFYEQYF. DNA sequence: TGTGCCAGCAGTGAAGGGTACTTCTACGAGCAGTACTTC.